This note documents a single TCR beta chain sequence. Its antigen is currently unknown. At one boundary the junction diverges from the germline segment, which might be a read error. The data stem from a study of cytomegalovirus exposure and HLA in healthy donors. Study-wide context: Genetic ancestry analysis placed over 75% of the roughly 400 donors that were genotyped in the Caucasian-associated cluster.

The CDR3 loop spans 14 amino acids. Germline V gene data show CDR1 as ENHRY and CDR2 as SYGVKD. The PCR had 60 Vbeta and 13 Jbeta primers. TCRdb keeps only in-frame clones here, not all; method: immunoSEQ multiplex PCR. The profile shows roughly 150,000 clones, around 80% of them singletons. Regarding the study as a whole: Roughly uniform depth of sequencing across donors was assumed in presence/absence analyses. In vitro confirmation showed three CMV-associated chains to be CMV antigen specific.

V is TRBV10-3 and J is TRBJ1-3; 10 nucleotides align to TRBD1. Sequencing was carried out using PBMCs. The sequence was obtained from a woman in her thirties or forties in good health and CMV-seropositive. DNA of the CDR3: TGTGCCAGCAGTTTAAGAGACAGGGGGCACACCATATATTTT. As protein: CASSLRDRGHTIYF.